The T cell receptor (beta chain) described here comes from a study of PD-L1 blockade in urothelial cancer. At the level of the study: Patients had been given 0 to 3 earlier chemotherapy regimens. Study-wide results and caveats: A below-median TCR clonality in blood before treatment predicted better survival.

About this clone itself: Its matching antigen is unknown.

Profiling relied on immunoSEQ multiplex PCR, and the TCRdb table lists in-frame clones only, not all of them. Here the sample spans under 85,000 clones, approximately 89% being singletons. Germline values: CDR1 SGHNT, CDR2 YENEEA. The length of the CDR3 is 15 residues. V was clipped by 1 base and J by 2 bases, with 9 bases between them. Regarding time point: peripheral blood 6 weeks after treatment start. This chain links TRBV11-3 with TRBJ2-1; no firm D call. The source material was PBMCs, sampled around atezolizumab (anti-PD-L1) treatment. This sequence was found in a woman aged 80 or older with urothelial cancer. CDR3 residues: CASSLGGNTYNEQFF. CDR3 DNA: TGTGCCAGCAGCTTAGGCGGAAATACCTACAATGAGCAGTTCTTC.